These T cell receptor beta chains were read from a single sample in a study of OX40 agonist ivuxolimab in advanced cancers. Clones were sequenced by immunoSEQ multiplex PCR, and TCRdb holds only the in-frame ones, with some missing. The table shows 61,000 or so clones, with approximately 90% occurring only once. The starting material was CD4+ or CD8+ T cells sorted from blood, obtained in a trial of the OX40 agonist ivuxolimab. Receptors originate from an adult with an advanced solid tumor such as melanoma, head and neck, liver or kidney cancer. Both conserved end residues are part of each CDR3. Fields, in order: J gene, V gene, clone size, D gene, CDR3 protein, CDR3 DNA. A D gene is named only where the DNA matches it firmly. Clone size is stated in some rows and not others, as once, few, many or a class when expanded.

J gene: TRBJ1-3; V gene: TRBV30; clone size: .; D gene: TRBD1; CDR3 protein: CASSTGILFGNTIYF; CDR3 DNA: TGTGCCTCCTCGACAGGGATTTTGTTCGGAAACACCATATATTTT
J gene: TRBJ2-2; V gene: TRBV6-5; clone size: .; D gene: .; CDR3 protein: CASSSGQLTGELFF; CDR3 DNA: TGTGCCAGCAGTTCCGGACAGCTCACCGGGGAGCTGTTTTTT
J gene: TRBJ2-1; V gene: TRBV6-4; clone size: .; D gene: .; CDR3 protein: CASSDRGNEQFF; CDR3 DNA: TGTGCCAGCAGTGACAGGGGTAATGAGCAGTTCTTC
J gene: TRBJ1-2; V gene: TRBV2; clone size: .; D gene: .; CDR3 protein: CASGSQSYGYTF; CDR3 DNA: TGTGCCAGCGGGAGCCAGTCCTATGGCTACACCTTC
J gene: TRBJ1-1; V gene: TRBV18; clone size: .; D gene: .; CDR3 protein: CASSRQDSEAFF; CDR3 DNA: TGTGCCAGCTCACGTCAAGATTCTGAAGCTTTCTTT
J gene: TRBJ1-5; V gene: TRBV18; clone size: once; D gene: .; CDR3 protein: CASSPRLSNQPQHF; CDR3 DNA: TGTGCCAGCTCACCAAGGCTGAGCAATCAGCCCCAGCATTTT
J gene: TRBJ1-1; V gene: TRBV19; clone size: .; D gene: .; CDR3 protein: CASSPRTVTEAFF; CDR3 DNA: TGTGCCAGTAGTCCCAGGACGGTGACTGAAGCTTTCTTT
J gene: TRBJ1-2; V gene: TRBV10-3; clone size: .; D gene: .; CDR3 protein: CAISETDYGYTF; CDR3 DNA: TGTGCCATCAGTGAAACAGACTATGGCTACACCTTC
J gene: TRBJ2-7; V gene: TRBV10-1; clone size: .; D gene: TRBD2; CDR3 protein: CASSPSGASYEQYF; CDR3 DNA: TGCGCCAGCAGTCCTAGCGGGGCGTCCTACGAGCAGTACTTC
J gene: TRBJ2-6; V gene: TRBV19; clone size: .; D gene: .; CDR3 protein: CASSTAWGSGANVLTF; CDR3 DNA: TGTGCCAGTAGTACCGCATGGGGGTCTGGGGCCAACGTCCTGACTTTC
J gene: TRBJ2-1; V gene: TRBV7-2; clone size: .; D gene: TRBD1; CDR3 protein: CASSRDAGQGVYNEQFF; CDR3 DNA: TGTGCCAGCAGCAGGGACGCCGGACAGGGAGTCTACAATGAGCAGTTCTTC
J gene: TRBJ2-5; V gene: TRBV5-4; clone size: once; D gene: TRBD2; CDR3 protein: CASSLAVGGGGQETQYF; CDR3 DNA: TGTGCCAGCAGCTTGGCTGTAGGCGGGGGGGGCCAAGAGACCCAGTACTTC
J gene: TRBJ1-1; V gene: TRBV5-8; clone size: .; D gene: .; CDR3 protein: CASSLYGSSSTEAFF; CDR3 DNA: TGTGCCAGCAGCTTGTACGGGAGCTCAAGCACTGAAGCTTTCTTT
J gene: TRBJ2-3; V gene: TRBV9; clone size: .; D gene: .; CDR3 protein: CASSVSPAGGTFTDTQYF; CDR3 DNA: TGTGCCAGCAGCGTAAGCCCCGCAGGGGGGACCTTCACAGATACGCAGTATTTT
J gene: TRBJ1-5; V gene: TRBV29-1; clone size: .; D gene: .; CDR3 protein: CSVREGNQPQHF; CDR3 DNA: TGCAGCGTGAGGGAGGGTAATCAGCCCCAGCATTTT
J gene: TRBJ1-1; V gene: TRBV6-5; clone size: once; D gene: .; CDR3 protein: CASRGHPKNTEAFF; CDR3 DNA: TGTGCCAGCCGCGGGCACCCTAAGAACACTGAAGCTTTCTTT
J gene: TRBJ2-4; V gene: TRBV20-1; clone size: medium-sized; D gene: .; CDR3 protein: CSARQDIQYF; CDR3 DNA: TGCAGTGCTAGACAAGACATTCAGTACTTC
J gene: TRBJ2-7; V gene: TRBV5-4; clone size: .; D gene: .; CDR3 protein: CASSLDLLAREQYF; CDR3 DNA: TGTGCCAGCAGCTTGGATCTTTTAGCTCGGGAGCAGTACTTC